Listed here are 30 T cell receptor beta chains from one sample, sequenced in a study of blood T cell repertoires in COVID-19. Libraries were prepared by immunoSEQ multiplex PCR; TCRdb keeps only in-frame clonotypes and omits some of them. The repertoire holds approximately 250,000 clones, with roughly 82% as singletons. Input material: peripheral blood. All receptors come from a middle-aged woman who had recovered from COVID-19.

The rearrangement links TRBV7-9 to TRBJ1-2; TRBD1 agrees at 9 bases. Per the germline V gene, CDR1 is SEHNR and CDR2 is FQNEAQ (reference sequence). V lost 5 bases, J lost 1 base, and 5 bases stayed unmatched. The CDR3 consists of 15 residues. For the CDR3, the DNA is TGTGCCAGCAGCCAGGCGGGACAGGGTAACTATGGCTACACCTTC. Protein: CASSQAGQGNYGYTF.

J is TRBJ1-1 and V is TRBV7-2, with 9 bases matching TRBD1. The CDR3 consists of 15 residues. J gave up 2 bases and V 2 bases, and 3 bases lay outside the gene matches. Looked up from germline, CDR1 is SGHTA and CDR2 is FQGNSA. The CDR3 nucleotides read TGTGCCAGCAGCTTAACGGGACAGGGAAACACTGAAGCTTTCTTT. Protein sequence: CASSLTGQGNTEAFF. Full variable domain (remainder filled in from reference TRBV7-2 and TRBJ1-1): GAGVSQSPSNKVTEKGKDVELRCDPISGHTALYWYRQSLGQGLEFLIYFQGNSAPDKSGLPSDRFSAERTGGSVSTLTIQRTQQEDSAVYLCASSLTGQGNTEAFFGQGTRLTVV.

V gene TRBV5-5 combines with J gene TRBJ2-1; D gene unclear. This CDR3 has 16 residues. Germline lookup yields CDR1 SGHKS and CDR2 YYEKEE (reference sequence). The V and J ends lost 0 bases and 0 bases respectively, with 10 bases between them. The CDR3 here is CASSLAGGSSYNEQFF. The CDR3, as DNA: TGTGCCAGCAGCTTGGCCGGTGGTAGCTCCTACAATGAGCAGTTCTTC. Complete variable domain (other parts from reference TRBV5-5 and TRBJ2-1): DAGVTQSPTHLIKTRGQQVTLRCSPISGHKSVSWYQQVLGQGPQFIFQYYEKEERGRGNFPDRFSARQFPNYSSELNVNALLLGDSALYLCASSLAGGSSYNEQFFGPGTRLTVL.

The rearrangement links TRBV7-2 to TRBJ1-2; 7 bases agree with TRBD1. The germline CDR1 and CDR2 sequences are SGHTA and FQGNSA. Losses at the gene ends were 3 bases for V and 6 bases for J; bases not matched to a gene: 4. This CDR3 has 13 residues. The CDR3 loop reads CASSFLQGDGYTF. In nucleotides, the CDR3 is TGTGCCAGCAGCTTTTTGCAGGGGGATGGCTACACCTTC. The variable domain in full, completed from reference TRBV7-2 and TRBJ1-2, reads GAGVSQSPSNKVTEKGKDVELRCDPISGHTALYWYRQSLGQGLEFLIYFQGNSAPDKSGLPSDRFSAERTGGSVSTLTIQRTQQEDSAVYLCASSFLQGDGYTFGSGTRLTVV.

The rearrangement joins TRBV7-8 to TRBJ2-6; TRBD2 might be the D (5 bases). The CDR3 runs 17 residues. CDR1 is SGHVS, CDR2 FQNEAQ, per germline. V shed 7 bases and J shed 4 bases, with 20 bases lying between them. The CDR3 sequence is CASTTRWGTGGANVLTF. CDR3 DNA sequence: TGTGCCAGCACCACTAGATGGGGTACGGGGGGGGCCAACGTCCTGACTTTC.

The CDR3 sequence is CASSRDRDRNTGELFF. The CDR3 DNA sequence: TGCGCCAGCAGCCGGGACCGGGACAGAAACACCGGGGAGCTGTTTTTT. This rearrangement joins TRBV5-1 to TRBJ2-2; 7 bases agree with TRBD1. Germline V gives CDR1 SGHRS, CDR2 YFSETQ. V dropped 4 bases and J dropped 2; count of bases not matched to a gene: 8. The CDR3 length is 16 residues. Full variable domain (rest looked up from reference TRBV5-1 and TRBJ2-2): KAGVTQTPRYLIKTRGQQVTLSCSPISGHRSVSWYQQTPGQGLQFLFEYFSETQRNKGNFPGRFSGRQFSNSRSEMNVSTLELGDSALYLCASSRDRDRNTGELFFGEGSRLTVL.

The chain recombines TRBV4-3 with TRBJ2-7; the match to TRBD1 covers 9 bases. Trimming removed 4 bases from V and 6 bases from J; junction bases left unmatched: 7. Germline assignment: CDR1 LGHNA and CDR2 YSLEER. There are 14 residues in the CDR3. CDR3: CASSPGTGMGEQYF. The CDR3 bases are TGCGCCAGCAGCCCCGGGACAGGGATGGGCGAGCAGTACTTC.

This clone was picked up one time. V usage is TRBV4-1 and J usage is TRBJ2-1; 14 bases line up with TRBD2. There are 20 residues in the CDR3. Germline-derived CDR1 and CDR2 are MGHRA and YSYEKL. The V segment lost 0 bases and the J segment 0 bases; nucleotides outside the gene matches: 7. In DNA, the CDR3 is TGCGCCAGCAGCCAAGATCGGGGACTAGCGGGGGTTAGCTCCTACAATGAGCAGTTCTTC. It translates to CASSQDRGLAGVSSYNEQFF.

This clone was detected a few times. The chain combines TRBV4-1 with TRBJ1-1; TRBD1 might be the D (5 bases). CDR1 MGHRA and CDR2 YSYEKL come from the germline V gene. The CDR3 runs to 18 residues. The V and J ends lost 0 bases and 4 bases respectively, with 21 bases between them. The DNA of the CDR3 is TGCGCCAGCAGCCAAGATCCGACGGAGGGGTCGATGGGCACTGAAGCTTTCTTT. Residues: CASSQDPTEGSMGTEAFF.

A few counts support this clone. The chain's CDR3 is CASSQVAGGNTEAFF. As DNA, the CDR3 is TGTGCCAGCAGCCAAGTGGCAGGGGGAAACACTGAAGCTTTCTTT. The genes are TRBV14 and TRBJ1-1, with 7 bases identical to TRBD1. Germline V gene sequence: CDR1 SGHDN, CDR2 FVKESK. CDR3 length: 15 residues. V was clipped by 1 base and J by 2 bases; unmatched bases: 4. Variable domain in full (rest from reference TRBV14 and TRBJ1-1): EAGVTQFPSHSVIEKGQTVTLRCDPISGHDNLYWYRRVMGKEIKFLLHFVKESKQDESGMPNNRFLAERTGGTYSTLKVQPAELEDSGVYFCASSQVAGGNTEAFFGQGTRLTVV.

The V call is TRBV30, the J call TRBJ1-4; TRBD1 matches at 10 bases. Per germline, CDR1 GTSNPN and CDR2 SVGIG (reference sequence). Germline trimming cut 5 bases from V and 4 bases from J; bases unmatched to any gene: 7. The CDR3 totals 15 residues. CDR3 region: CAWGTGQGGNEKLFF. The CDR3 DNA sequence: TGTGCCTGGGGGACCGGACAGGGGGGTAATGAAAAACTGTTTTTT.

The genes are TRBV11-2 and TRBJ2-7; 10 bases map to TRBD1. V was clipped by 6 bases and J by 6 bases; unmatched bases: 11. Germline V gene data show CDR1 as SGHAT and CDR2 as FQNNGV. The CDR3 has 15 amino acids. CDR3 DNA: TGTGCCAGCAGGCGACCGGGACAGGGGATAGGCGAGCAGTACTTC. It translates to CASRRPGQGIGEQYF.

This chain uses TRBV7-2 with TRBJ1-4; D unresolved. Germline V gene data show CDR1 as SGHTA and CDR2 as FQGNSA. V dropped 3 bases and J dropped 8 bases, with 10 bases sitting between them. This CDR3 region has 13 residues. The CDR3 DNA is TGTGCCAGCAGCTTGTTCCTACAGGAAAAACTGTTTTTT. Translation: CASSLFLQEKLFF.

V gene TRBV10-3 combines with J gene TRBJ1-2; possible D gene TRBD1, 6 bases. V lost 6 bases and J 7 bases, leaving 12 bases between the germline ends. The CDR3 runs 12 residues. CDR1 is ENHRY, CDR2 SYGVKD, per germline. Written as DNA, the CDR3 is TGTGCCATCAGCCCACAGGGTTCTGGCTACACCTTC. Its protein is CAISPQGSGYTF.

This sequence joins TRBV14 and TRBJ1-2, with D perhaps matching TRBD1 (5 bases). CDR3 size: 14 residues. The germline V gene encodes CDR1 SGHDN and CDR2 FVKESK. Trimming shortened V by 5 bases and J by 5 bases, and 15 bases separated the two germline ends. The CDR3 nucleotides are TGTGCCAGCAGCGTGTCAGGGTGGGGTTATGGCTACACCTTC. This codes for CASSVSGWGYGYTF.

The chain couples TRBV27 to TRBJ1-1, with unresolved D. Trimming removed 8 bases at V and 4 bases at J, with 14 bases between. CDR1 and CDR2 (germline): MNHEY, SMNVEV (reference sequence). The CDR3 loop spans 13 amino acids. This CDR3 reads CASRSIRFTEAFF. CDR3 nucleotides: TGTGCCAGCCGATCCATTCGGTTCACTGAAGCTTTCTTT.

This rearrangement joins TRBV10-3 to TRBJ1-2; 8 nucleotides match TRBD1. Germline loops: CDR1 ENHRY, CDR2 SYGVKD. The CDR3 runs 15 residues. The V segment lost 10 bases and the J segment 6 bases; nucleotides outside the gene matches: 16. The CDR3 loop is CATRTGFSGGDGYTF. CDR3 bases: TGTGCCACTCGGACAGGGTTTTCTGGTGGGGATGGCTACACCTTC.

The V and J genes are TRBV5-1 and TRBJ1-4; D might be TRBD1 (5 bases). CDR1 is SGHRS and CDR2 is YFSETQ in the germline V gene. This CDR3 contains 15 residues. V was cut by 2 bases and J by 8 bases, with 16 bases left in between. CDR3 protein: CASSLQAISGEKLFF. The CDR3 DNA is TGCGCCAGCAGCTTACAGGCGATCTCTGGGGAAAAACTGTTTTTT.

This chain uses TRBV3-1 (or the pseudogene TRBV3-2) with TRBJ2-7, with D hard to call. Germline loops: CDR1 LGHDT, CDR2 YNNKEL (reference sequence). V was clipped by 0 bases and J by 7 bases, with 7 bases between them. The CDR3 sequence is 12 residues long. CDR3 bases: TGTGCCAGCAGCCAAGATCCACGGGAGCAGTACTTC. Its translation is CASSQDPREQYF.

In DNA form, the CDR3 reads TGTGCCAGCAGCTCAGCTGGGCTCTCTGGAAACACCATATATTTT. Its protein is CASSSAGLSGNTIYF. V gene TRBV7-8 combines with J gene TRBJ1-3; D not certain. CDR3 length: 15 residues. V shed 4 bases and J shed 0 bases, with 10 bases lying between them. Per germline, CDR1 SGHVS and CDR2 FQNEAQ.

The V and J genes are TRBV3-1 (or the pseudogene TRBV3-2) and TRBJ2-1; 11 bases align to TRBD1. The CDR3 sequence is 16 residues long. Per the germline V gene, CDR1 is LGHDT and CDR2 is YNNKEL (reference sequence). The V and J ends lost 1 base and 4 bases, in that order; junction bases with no gene match: 3. CDR3 nucleotide sequence: TGTGCCAGCAGCCAAGGGACAGGGGGCGGTTACAATGAGCAGTTCTTC. Amino acid sequence: CASSQGTGGGYNEQFF.

The chain links TRBV4-3 to TRBJ1-1; unclear D gene. The germline gives CDR1 LGHNA, CDR2 YSLEER. The V end was cut by 0 bases, the J end by 1 base, with 12 bases between. The CDR3 covers 16 residues. CDR3 in amino acids: CASSQDAIRENTEAFF. The CDR3 DNA follows: TGCGCCAGCAGCCAAGATGCGATACGAGAGAACACTGAAGCTTTCTTT.

This chain links TRBV2 with TRBJ2-5, with a tentative D call TRBD1 (5 bases). Germline V CDR1 and CDR2: SNHLY, FYNNEI. CDR3 length: 13 amino acids. Trimming cost V 11 bases and J 2 bases, with 15 bases left between them. The CDR3 sequence: CAGSQGLQETQYF. In DNA, the CDR3 is TGTGCCGGGTCCCAGGGCTTACAAGAGACCCAGTACTTC.

This chain joins TRBV28 and TRBJ1-6, with 8 bases identical to TRBD1. The CDR3 sequence is 15 residues long. The germline V gene has CDR1 MDHEN and CDR2 SYDVKM. Unmatched junction bases numbered 10, after V lost 8 bases and J lost 7 bases. CDR3 coding DNA: TGTGCCAGCCGACCGGGACAGGCTGTCAATTCACCCCTCCACTTT. As protein: CASRPGQAVNSPLHF.

Comment on this clone: The junction and the germline gene differ at one end; a read error may be behind it. V and J are TRBV10-3 and TRBJ1-4, with D maybe TRBD1 (6 bases). CDR3 length: 13 amino acids. Germline CDR1 and CDR2: ENHRY and SYGVKD. This chain's CDR3 is CASGPGDNKKLFF. The CDR3 DNA is TGTGCCAGCGGGCCAGGGGATAATAAAAAACTGTTTTTT.

For the CDR3, the DNA is TGTGCCAGCAGTTTCGGGGGGGAGCGAAGAAACACCATATATTTT. This gives the protein CASSFGGERRNTIYF. The V and J genes are TRBV28 and TRBJ1-3, with D maybe TRBD1 (5 bases). From germline, CDR1 is MDHEN and CDR2 SYDVKM. This CDR3 contains 15 residues. Trimming stripped 3 bases from V and 5 bases from J, with 14 bases between.

The chain has TRBV5-1 and TRBJ2-1, with D unresolved. V was clipped by 10 bases and J by 7 bases, with 9 bases between them. The CDR3 is 10 amino acids. The germline V gene encodes CDR1 SGHRS and CDR2 YFSETQ. In DNA form, the CDR3 reads TGCGCCCGACGCGGAAATGAGCAGTTCTTC. As protein: CARRGNEQFF.

Only a few counts were recorded for this clone. The rearrangement uses TRBV5-5 and TRBJ2-5; D unresolved. This CDR3 is 14 amino acids long. From germline, CDR1 is SGHKS and CDR2 YYEKEE (reference sequence). V lost 4 bases to trimming and J lost 5 bases, with 15 bases between them. The CDR3 DNA follows: TGTGCCAGCAGCCCGATCATTCTCCAGGAGACCCAGTACTTC. Protein product: CASSPIILQETQYF.

The chain couples TRBV11-3 to TRBJ1-4; the match to TRBD1 covers 12 bases. The V gene's germline CDR1 is SGHNT and CDR2 YENEEA. The trim removed 0 bases at V and 4 bases at J, leaving 6 bases unmatched. The CDR3 extends over 18 amino acids. The DNA of the CDR3 is TGTGCCAGCAGCTTAGAACCGGGGACAGGGGGCAATAATGAAAAACTGTTTTTT. This encodes CASSLEPGTGGNNEKLFF. Together with reference TRBV11-3 and TRBJ1-4, the CDR3 gives the full variable domain: EAGVVQSPRYKIIEKKQPVAFWCNPISGHNTLYWYLQNLGQGPELLIRYENEEAVDDSQLPKDRFSAERLKGVDSTLKIQPAELGDSAVYLCASSLEPGTGGNNEKLFFGSGTQLSVL.

The J gene is TRBJ2-2, the V gene TRBV6-5; 9 bases line up with TRBD1. Germline values: CDR1 MNHEY, CDR2 SVGAGI. CDR3 length equals 14 residues. The junction had 5 bases not matched to a gene; V was cut back by 7 bases and J by 5 bases. CDR3 protein: CASNRDRETGELFF. In nucleotides, the CDR3 is TGTGCCAGCAACCGGGACAGGGAGACCGGGGAGCTGTTTTTT.